Presented here are 27 T cell receptor beta chains from one specimen sequenced in a study of tumor and adjacent non-tumor tissue in lung cancer. This sample's RNA came from whole unsorted tissue. This non-tumor lung sample came from over 3 cm beyond the tumor edge. TCRbeta libraries were built with three rounds of nested PCR, modified from ARM-PCR. Each CDR3 protein gets one entry after TCRdb re-called the multiplex PCR reads with MiXCR. This sample has about 98,000 distinct CDR3 sequences, with about 80% found just once. Sequencing input: distant non-tumor lung tissue. The receptor source for this set is a man in his 60s with small cell lung cancer.

This clonotype was seen at least ten times. The chain joins TRBV5-6 to TRBJ1-5; the D is unclear. With 6 bases removed from V and 5 bases from J, the gap between germline ends came to 15 bases. Germline CDR1 reads SGHDT; CDR2 reads YYEEEE. CDR3 length equals 14 residues. The CDR3 nucleotides read TGTGCCAGCAAGAGTGGGTTTGGAGATCAGCCCCAGCATTTT. Residues: CASKSGFGDQPQHF.

V is TRBV29-1 and J is TRBJ1-1; TRBD1 might be the D (6 bases). Germline CDR1 SQVTM, CDR2 ANQGSEA. There are 14 residues in the CDR3. CDR3 bases: TGCATCGGGGGACATGGACAAGTGGGCTCTGAAGCTTTCTTT. This sequence encodes CIGGHGQVGSEAFF.

A note on this clonotype: Just one base apart from a much larger clone, this may be a read error. The genes are TRBV7-9 and TRBJ2-3; 8 bases agree with TRBD2. The germline V gene has CDR1 SEHNR and CDR2 FQNEAQ (reference sequence). The CDR3 sequence is 15 residues long. The V and J ends lost 6 bases and 3 bases, in that order; junction bases with no gene match: 8. This CDR3 is CASSFSAGVTDTQYF. As DNA, the CDR3 is TGTGCCAGCAGTTTCTCAGCGGGAGTAACAGATACGCAGTATTTT.

A word on this clonotype: This may be a read error, as it is one base from a much larger clone. The chain uses TRBV18 and TRBJ2-3; TRBD2 is a possible D gene (5 bases). V lost 6 bases and J 1 base, leaving 14 bases between the germline ends. Germline CDR1 is KGHSH and CDR2 is LQKENI. This CDR3 is built from 15 residues. The CDR3 region is CASSSERAGTDTQYF. CDR3 DNA sequence: TGTGCCAGCTCGTCGGAGAGGGCTGGCACAGATACGCAGTATTTT.

This clonotype appeared a single time. The genes are TRBV20-1 and TRBJ1-4; D is uncertain. V shed 8 bases and J shed 6 bases, with 16 bases lying between them. The CDR3 extends over 13 amino acids. CDR1 and CDR2 from the germline V gene are DFQATT and SNEGSKA (reference sequence). Here the CDR3 DNA reads TGCAGTATTAGAGATCTGAACGATGAAAAACTGTTTTTT. Its translation is CSIRDLNDEKLFF.

With regard to this clonotype: The missing conserved phenylalanine or tryptophan at the end of this CDR3 makes a read error likely. V is TRBV13 and J is TRBJ1-6; D gene uncertain. Germline loops: CDR1 PRHDT, CDR2 FYEKMQ (reference sequence). V lost 5 bases and J lost 4, with 18 bases in between. This CDR3 comprises 17 residues. CDR3 DNA: TGTGCCAGCAGCCAAACCGACGGAAGCTCATATAATTCACCCCTCCACTCT. Its translation: CASSQTDGSSYNSPLHS.

A word on this clonotype: One junction end does not reproduce the germline sequence, and a read error may be involved. The V call is TRBV28, the J call TRBJ2-7, with a weak D call TRBD1 (6 bases). Germline V gene sequence: CDR1 MDHEN, CDR2 SYDVKM. The CDR3 runs to 15 residues. CDR3 sequence reads: CAGSPPTGLSYEQYF. Here the CDR3 DNA reads TGTGCCGGCAGCCCACCTACAGGGCTCTCCTACGAGCAGTACTTC.

About this clonotype: The junction and the germline gene differ at one end; a read error may be behind it. The genes are TRBV5-1 and TRBJ2-2, with D possibly TRBD1 on 6 matching bases. The length of the CDR3 is 14 residues. CDR1 is SGHRS, CDR2 YFSETQ, per germline. The CDR3 reads CPSSSQGTIGELFF. CDR3 DNA sequence: TGCCCCAGCAGTTCTCAGGGGACCATCGGGGAGCTGTTTTTT.

Notes on this clonotype: One base away lies a much larger clone, so this may be a sequencing read error. The chain links TRBV11-3 to TRBJ2-7; tentatively, D is TRBD2 (6 bases). This CDR3 has 14 amino acids. Germline CDR1 reads SGHNT; CDR2 reads YENEEA. The CDR3 region has the DNA TGTGCCATCAGCAAAGGGACTGTCCCCTACGAGCAGTACTTC. It is translated as CAISKGTVPYEQYF.

The rearrangement joins TRBV20-1 to TRBJ2-3; TRBD2 matches at 13 bases. Looked up from germline, CDR1 is DFQATT and CDR2 is SNEGSKA (reference sequence). The V gene end was trimmed by 6 bases and the J gene end by 15 bases; junction bases not matched to a gene: 15. The length of the CDR3 is 14 residues. The CDR3, as DNA: TGCAGTGCCCGGGGACTAGCGGGATCGGATACGTATTATTTT. Its protein is CSARGLAGSDTYYF.

The chain joins TRBV2 to TRBJ2-2; TRBD2 aligns across 9 bases. The CDR3 extends over 14 amino acids. Germline V gene lookup returns CDR1 SNHLY and CDR2 FYNNEI. V dropped 6 bases and J dropped 1; count of bases not matched to a gene: 0. CDR3 protein: CASRTSGNTGELFF. The CDR3, as DNA: TGTGCCAGCAGGACTAGCGGGAACACCGGGGAGCTGTTTTTT.

On this clonotype: Germline is not matched at one junction end, which may reflect a read error. The rearrangement joins TRBV29-1 to TRBJ2-5; TRBD2 agrees at 10 bases. The V gene's germline CDR1 is SQVTM and CDR2 ANQGSEA. This CDR3 region has 14 residues. CDR3 sequence (DNA): TGCGGCGCTGCTAGCGGGAGTAACGTGGAGACACAGTACTTC. It codes for CGAASGSNVETQYF.

Comments on this clonotype: It may be a read error: a sequence one base away is much more abundant. The rearrangement uses TRBV20-1 and TRBJ1-5; no clear D. The CDR3 runs to 13 residues. V was pared by 3 bases and J by 3 bases, with 9 bases between. Germline CDR1 reads DFQATT; CDR2 reads SNEGSKA (reference sequence). Here the CDR3 DNA reads TGCAGTGCTAGTTGGGCTAACAATCAGCCCCAGCATTTT. Amino acids: CSASWANNQPQHF.

The CDR3 region is CHSSQGISRRQLNTEAFF. CDR3 coding DNA: TGCCACAGCAGCCAAGGAATCTCCCGTCGACAGCTGAACACTGAAGCTTTCTTT. The chain carries TRBV4-1 and TRBJ1-1, with D possibly matching TRBD1 (5 bases). Germline CDR1 MGHRA, CDR2 YSYEKL. The CDR3 extends over 18 amino acids.

Regarding this clonotype: It is likely a read error, because the conserved phenylalanine at the end of the CDR3 is missing. The gene calls are TRBV11-2 and TRBJ2-1; D not certain. CDR1 and CDR2 (germline): SGHAT, FQNNGV. The CDR3 totals 17 residues. The CDR3 loop is CASSLVAARSSYNEQFS. The CDR3 nucleotides are TGCGCCAGCAGCTTAGTGGCAGCCCGGAGCTCCTACAACGAGCAGTTCTCA.

The chain couples TRBV20-1 to TRBJ2-1, with 8 bases identical to TRBD2. Losses at the gene ends were 5 bases for V and 3 bases for J; bases not matched to a gene: 12. Germline V gene lookup returns CDR1 DFQATT and CDR2 SNEGSKA (reference sequence). The CDR3 has 16 amino acids. CDR3 protein: CSAPGTRGFYYNEQFF. DNA of the CDR3: TGCAGTGCTCCTGGGACTAGAGGTTTCTACTACAATGAGCAGTTCTTC.

V is TRBV27 and J is TRBJ2-1; TRBD2 aligns across 9 bases. V lost 2 bases and J lost 9; bases outside the gene matches: 2. The V gene's germline CDR1 is MNHEY and CDR2 SMNVEV (reference sequence). The CDR3 has 13 residues. The CDR3 loop reads CASSLPGLAEQFF. The CDR3 DNA sequence: TGTGCCAGCAGTTTACCGGGACTAGCTGAGCAGTTCTTC.

This chain joins TRBV6-5 and TRBJ2-1; D may correspond to TRBD1 or TRBD2 (5 bases each). V lost 0 bases and J 16 bases, leaving 22 bases between the germline ends. CDR1 is MNHEY and CDR2 is SVGAGI in the germline V gene. This CDR3 spans 15 amino acids. CDR3 in amino acids: CASSYSRGVGNDHFF. In DNA, the CDR3 is TGTGCCAGCAGTTACTCTAGGGGAGTGGGTAATGATCATTTCTTC.

The table lists this clonotype with a count of one. Without the conserved terminal phenylalanine or tryptophan, this CDR3 likely stems from a read error. The chain employs TRBV11-2 and TRBJ2-1, with 8 bases identical to TRBD2. Germline lookup yields CDR1 SGHAT and CDR2 FQNNGV. This CDR3 contains 16 residues. The CDR3 DNA reads TGTGCCAGCAGCTTATTCGGGAGGGGCTCCTATAATGAGCAGTTCCTC. Its protein product is CASSLFGRGSYNEQFL.

Points on this clonotype: Compared with germline, one end of the junction differs, possibly owing to a read error. This sequence joins TRBV6-5 and TRBJ2-7; D is uncertain. The CDR3 is made up of 14 amino acids. CDR1 and CDR2 from the germline V gene are MNHEY and SVGAGI. DNA of the CDR3: TGTGCCATCAGTTTGAAATCGAACACCTACGAGCAGTACTTC. It yields the protein CAISLKSNTYEQYF.

A note on this clonotype: Compared with germline, one end of the junction differs, possibly owing to a read error. The rearrangement links TRBV12-3 or TRBV12-4 to TRBJ1-5; no firm D call. This CDR3 contains 12 residues. CDR3 protein: CASSRVDQSQHF. CDR3 sequence (DNA): TGCGCCAGCAGTAGAGTGGATCAGTCCCAACATTTT.

Note on this clonotype: An end of the junction does not agree with germline; a read error may underlie this. The J gene is TRBJ2-7, the V gene TRBV28, with a weak D call TRBD1 (6 bases). Germline CDR1 is MDHEN and CDR2 is SYDVKM. The CDR3 consists of 14 residues. The CDR3 sequence: CTSSTHRVSYEQYF. CDR3 DNA sequence: TGTACCAGCAGCACCCACAGGGTATCCTACGAGCAGTATTTC.

This clonotype was seen only a few times. The gene calls are TRBV6-5 and TRBJ2-2; D is unclear. The germline V gene encodes CDR1 MNHEY and CDR2 SVGAGI. CDR3 length equals 14 residues. Trimming took off 2 bases at V and 2 bases at J, with 6 bases between the two ends. CDR3 DNA: TGTGCCAGCAGTTACATGGACAACACCGGGGAGCTGTTTTTT. Translation: CASSYMDNTGELFF.

V is TRBV12-3 or TRBV12-4 and J is TRBJ2-2; 7 nucleotides align to TRBD1. CDR3 size: 15 residues. V was clipped by 7 bases and J by 5 bases; unmatched bases: 10. The CDR3 DNA reads as TGTGCCAGCATCTTCTCTGGGACAGATACCGGGGAGCTGTTTTTT. Translating it yields CASIFSGTDTGELFF.

Concerning this clonotype itself: A junction end diverges from the germline sequence, so it may reflect a read error. This rearrangement joins TRBV5-1 to TRBJ2-7; tentative D call: TRBD2 (5 bases). From germline, CDR1 is SGHRS and CDR2 YFSETQ. This CDR3 has 13 residues. The CDR3 sequence is CASREGNSYGQYF. The CDR3 bases are TGCGCCAGCAGAGAGGGAAACTCCTACGGGCAGTACTTC.

On this clonotype itself: This may come from a read error, since a much larger clone is one base off. The rearrangement links TRBV5-4 to TRBJ1-2; 8 bases fit TRBD1. This CDR3 is 15 amino acids long. CDR1 is SGHNT and CDR2 is YYREEE in the germline V gene (reference sequence). CDR3 DNA: TGTGCCAGCTGCTTGGGACCCGGGACAGGCTATGGCTACACCTTC. Amino acids: CASCLGPGTGYGYTF.

This chain uses TRBV6-2 or TRBV6-3 with TRBJ1-1, with D possibly being TRBD1 (6 bases). Germline assignment: CDR1 MNHEY and CDR2 SVGEGT. The CDR3 is 19 residues long. Between the trimmed V and J ends, which lost 4 bases and 4 bases, there was a span of 28 bases. DNA of the CDR3: TGTGCCAGCAGTTGCTCAGCATTCAGGGGCGAGAAGGGGATCACTGAAGCTTTCTTT. This translates into CASSCSAFRGEKGITEAFF.